The rows below give T cell receptor beta chains drawn from one sample of a study of CD8 T cells in ankylosing spondylitis. TCRdb reanalysed the 5' RACE reads using MiXCR and keeps one entry per CDR3 protein. In the table there are some 150,000 distinct CDR3 sequences, around two fifths of which are singletons. Sequencing was performed on synovial fluid, either unsorted or a sorted T cell fraction (not recorded which). The receptors stem from a male donor with ankylosing spondylitis. Both conserved end residues are part of each CDR3. A D gene is named only where the DNA matches it firmly. Expanded clones are given a class, and other clones once, few, many or no size at all.

TRBJ1-2	17	.	TRBV10-2	TRBD1	TGCGCCAGCAGTGAGCTGTGGACAGGGGCTCGGAGCTATGGCTACACCTTC	CASSELWTGARSYGYTF
TRBJ2-7	15	.	TRBV4-3	.	TGCGCCAGCAGCCAGGAAACGATCCCTCTCTACGAGCAGTACTTC	CASSQETIPLYEQYF
TRBJ1-1	13	.	TRBV24-1	.	TGTGCCACCAGTGGCGAGATGAACACTGAAGCTTTCTTT	CATSGEMNTEAFF
TRBJ2-3	13	.	TRBV7-2	.	TGTGCCAGCAGCCCGTTTTCAGTAGATACGCAGTATTTT	CASSPFSVDTQYF
TRBJ2-1	18	.	TRBV20-1	TRBD2	TGCAGTGCTAGGCACGGGACTAGCGTAGTATATTGCTACAATGAGCAGTTCTTC	CSARHGTSVVYCYNEQFF
TRBJ1-1	20	few	TRBV28	TRBD1	TGTGCCAGCAGTTCTCCCCCCCCCGGGACAGGGGGCTACTTTTATGATGAAGCTTTCTTT	CASSSPPPGTGGYFYDEAFF
TRBJ2-3	15	.	TRBV3-1	TRBD2	TGTGCCAGCAGCCAAGAGCGGGGGGTCACAGATACGCAGTATTTT	CASSQERGVTDTQYF
TRBJ2-7	12	.	TRBV3-1	.	TGTGCCAGCAGCCAAGGGTCCTACGAGCAGTACTTC	CASSQGSYEQYF
TRBJ1-1	13	few	TRBV7-9	TRBD1	TGTGCCAGCAGCGGGACAGGGGGAACTGAAGCTTTCTTT	CASSGTGGTEAFF
TRBJ2-3	14	few	TRBV14	.	TGTGCCAGCAGCCACCAGGGAGGAACAGATACGCAGTATTTT	CASSHQGGTDTQYF
TRBJ1-1	15	many	TRBV7-8	.	TGTGCCAGCAGCTTAGCGCCCCGGGTTTACACTGAAGCTTTCTTT	CASSLAPRVYTEAFF
TRBJ2-2	15	.	TRBV20-1	TRBD2	TGCAGTGCAACCCACGAGGGGAGGGAGACCGGGGAGCTGTTTTTT	CSATHEGRETGELFF
TRBJ2-7	14	.	TRBV12-3/TRBV12-4	.	TGTGCCAGCAGTTTTGCGTGGGGCCACTACGAGCAGTACTTC	CASSFAWGHYEQYF
TRBJ1-1	12	.	TRBV20-1	TRBD1	TGCAGTGCTAGTACAGGGGTAACTGAAGCTTTCTTT	CSASTGVTEAFF
TRBJ2-1	11	.	TRBV9	.	TGTGCCAGCGCTCATCCGGGTGAGCAGTTCTTC	CASAHPGEQFF
TRBJ1-2	13	few	TRBV6-5	.	TGTGCCAGCAGTTCTATACAGGACCGTGGCTACACCTTC	CASSSIQDRGYTF
TRBJ2-7	13	few	TRBV12-3/TRBV12-4	TRBD1	TGTGCCAGCAGTCTGGGACAGGGCCACGAGCAGTACTTC	CASSLGQGHEQYF
TRBJ2-7	15	.	TRBV7-8	.	TGTGCCAGCAGCTTATTCCAGGGTACCTCCTACGAGCAGTACTTC	CASSLFQGTSYEQYF